The present entry profiles one T cell receptor beta chain with its context. Its target is unknown. A J-beta primer mix and a sample-barcoded 5' primer were used in a second PCR of about 7 to 12 cycles. Tagging of each cDNA molecule was performed by a template-switch adaptor with 12 random nucleotides. A single record per CDR3 protein comes from TCRdb applying MiXCR to the 5' RACE reads. The data show 1.4 million or so distinct CDR3 sequences, roughly two fifths seen once. This specimen comes from a study of blood T cells in healthy people across ages. Germline values: CDR1 LNHNV, CDR2 YYDKDF (reference sequence). The V gene end was trimmed by 1 base and the J gene end by 0 bases; junction bases not matched to a gene: 4. The CDR3 spans 17 residues. Notes on the study in general: CMV infection status of these donors was not known.

The chain carries TRBV15 and TRBJ2-5; the match to TRBD2 covers 11 bases. The clonotype was recovered from a woman aged 18-29 years in good health. Specimen: blood. CDR3: CATSRGPGLADQETQYF. DNA for the CDR3: TGTGCCACCAGCAGAGGTCCGGGACTAGCGGACCAAGAGACCCAGTACTTC.